A single sample gave rise to the 6 T cell receptor beta chains below, sequenced in a study of T cell repertoires in cytomegalovirus infection. TCRdb reprocessed the reads with MiXCR, giving one entry per CDR3 protein. The sample has over 450,000 distinct CDR3 sequences, around 11% seen once. Sequenced: PBMCs. The receptors come from a human donor in good health (CMV status not recorded). Some clones in this sample may be carry-over from other donors' samples.

The V gene is TRBV20-1, the J gene TRBJ1-1, with 7 bases matching TRBD1. V shed 1 base and J 1 base; nucleotides not matched to a gene: 12. The length of the CDR3 is 17 residues. Per the germline V gene, CDR1 is DFQATT and CDR2 is SNEGSKA (reference sequence). The CDR3 bases are TGCAGTGCTAGAGTTACAGGGGTAAATGGGAAGAACACTGAAGCTTTCTTT. This sequence encodes CSARVTGVNGKNTEAFF.

This clonotype appeared many times. The rearrangement links TRBV7-8 to TRBJ2-7; 11 bases match TRBD2. Germline V gives CDR1 SGHVS, CDR2 FQNEAQ. This CDR3 spans 18 amino acids. With 4 bases clipped from V and 3 bases from J, the junction kept 14 bases outside the gene matches. CDR3: CASSSGLADSPINYEQYF. The CDR3 bases are TGTGCCAGCAGCTCGGGACTAGCGGACTCCCCGATAAACTACGAGCAGTACTTC.

In this sample, this clonotype turned up a few times. V and J are TRBV5-1 and TRBJ2-5; the D call may be TRBD1 or TRBD2 (5 bases each). This CDR3 is 14 amino acids long. V was cut by 7 bases and J by 2 bases, with 15 bases left in between. Germline CDR1 is SGHRS and CDR2 is YFSETQ. The CDR3 sequence is CASSTQGPQETQYF. CDR3 bases: TGCGCCAGCTCTACCCAGGGACCTCAAGAGACCCAGTACTTC.

This clonotype has more than one count but fewer than ten. This chain links TRBV12-3 or TRBV12-4 with TRBJ1-1; TRBD1 might be the D (5 bases). The CDR3 covers 12 residues. Trimming removed 10 bases from V and 0 bases from J, with 9 bases in between. In DNA, the CDR3 is TGTGCCAATAGGGGCCTGAACACTGAAGCTTTCTTT. It translates to CANRGLNTEAFF.

A few counts support this clonotype. The CDR3 is CAWSDLSNKVYF. The DNA of the CDR3 is TGTGCCTGGTCTGATCTCTCCAACAAGGTATATTTT. The chain recombines TRBV30 with TRBJ1-3; D uncertain. The length of the CDR3 is 12 residues. V was trimmed by 5 bases and J by 14 bases, leaving 19 bases between them. The germline CDR1 and CDR2 sequences are GTSNPN and SVGIG (reference sequence).

Ten or more counts support this clonotype. The J gene is TRBJ1-1, the V gene TRBV19; D possibly corresponds to TRBD1 (5 bases). This CDR3 comprises 13 residues. Germline V lookup: CDR1 LNHDA, CDR2 SQIVND (reference sequence). This CDR3 reads CASLGLEETEAFF. CDR3 bases: TGTGCGTCCCTGGGACTGGAGGAGACTGAAGCTTTCTTT.